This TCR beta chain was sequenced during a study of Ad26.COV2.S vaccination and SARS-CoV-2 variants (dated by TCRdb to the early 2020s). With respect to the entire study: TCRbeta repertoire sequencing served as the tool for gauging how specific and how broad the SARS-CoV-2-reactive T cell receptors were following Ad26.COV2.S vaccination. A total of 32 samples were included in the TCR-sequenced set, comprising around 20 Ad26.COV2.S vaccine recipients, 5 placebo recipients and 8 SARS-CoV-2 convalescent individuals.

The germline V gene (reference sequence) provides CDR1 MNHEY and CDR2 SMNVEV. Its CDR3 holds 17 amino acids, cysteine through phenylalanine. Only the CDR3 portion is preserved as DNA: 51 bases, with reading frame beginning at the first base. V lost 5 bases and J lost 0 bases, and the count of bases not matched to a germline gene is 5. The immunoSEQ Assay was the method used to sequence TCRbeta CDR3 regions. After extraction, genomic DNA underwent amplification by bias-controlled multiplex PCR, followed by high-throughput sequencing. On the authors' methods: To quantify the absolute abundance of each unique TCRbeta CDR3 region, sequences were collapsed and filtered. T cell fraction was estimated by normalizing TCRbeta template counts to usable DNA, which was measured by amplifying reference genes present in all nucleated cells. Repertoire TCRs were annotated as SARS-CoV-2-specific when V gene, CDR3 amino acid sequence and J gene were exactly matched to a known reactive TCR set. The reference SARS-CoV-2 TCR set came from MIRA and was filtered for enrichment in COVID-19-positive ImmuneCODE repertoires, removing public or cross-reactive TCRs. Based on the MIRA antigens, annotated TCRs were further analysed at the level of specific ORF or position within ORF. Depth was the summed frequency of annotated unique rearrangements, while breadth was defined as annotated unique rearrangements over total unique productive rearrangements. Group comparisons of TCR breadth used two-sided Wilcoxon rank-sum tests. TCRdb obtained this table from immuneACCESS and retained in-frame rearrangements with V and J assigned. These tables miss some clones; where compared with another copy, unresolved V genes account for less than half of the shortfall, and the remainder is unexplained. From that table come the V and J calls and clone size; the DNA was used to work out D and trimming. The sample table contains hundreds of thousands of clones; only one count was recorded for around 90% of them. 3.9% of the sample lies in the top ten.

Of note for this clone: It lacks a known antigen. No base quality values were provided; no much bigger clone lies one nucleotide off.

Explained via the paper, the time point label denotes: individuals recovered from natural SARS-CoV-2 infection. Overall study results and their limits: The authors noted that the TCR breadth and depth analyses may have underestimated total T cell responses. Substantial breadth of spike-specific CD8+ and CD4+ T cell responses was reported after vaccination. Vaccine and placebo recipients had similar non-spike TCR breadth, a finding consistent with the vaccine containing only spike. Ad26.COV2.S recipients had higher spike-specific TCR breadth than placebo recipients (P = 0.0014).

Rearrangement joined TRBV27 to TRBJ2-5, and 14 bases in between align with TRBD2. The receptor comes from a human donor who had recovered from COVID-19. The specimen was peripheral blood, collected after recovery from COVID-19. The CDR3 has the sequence CASSTGTSGGHQETQYF. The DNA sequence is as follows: TGTGCCAGCAGTACCGGGACTAGCGGGGGCCACCAAGAGACCCAGTACTTC.